The 18 T cell receptor beta chains given below trace back to one sample, sequenced in a study of blood T cell repertoires in COVID-19. Clones were read by immunoSEQ multiplex PCR, and TCRdb kept only the in-frame ones, dropping some. The sample lists 300,000 to 400,000 clones, around 90% occurring once. The material sequenced was peripheral blood. The receptors were gathered from a young woman who had recovered from COVID-19.

This clone showed up just once. The chain is built from TRBV4-3 and TRBJ2-1; 9 bases match TRBD2. CDR1 and CDR2 from the germline V gene are LGHNA and YSLEER. With 2 bases clipped from V and 5 bases from J, the junction kept 4 bases outside the gene matches. CDR3 length equals 15 residues. The CDR3 DNA sequence: TGCGCCAGCAGCCAAAGACTAGCGGCTAACAATGAGCAGTTCTTC. Encoded protein: CASSQRLAANNEQFF.

The chain is built from TRBV4-3 and TRBJ2-7, with TRBD2 matching 12 bases. This CDR3 contains 16 residues. Trimming cost V 4 bases and J 2 bases; bases outside gene matches: 6. The germline V gene encodes CDR1 LGHNA and CDR2 YSLEER. The DNA for the CDR3 is TGCGCCAGCAGCCTGGCGGGACTAGCGGGTCCCTACGAGCAGTACGTC. Its protein product is CASSLAGLAGPYEQYV.

CDR3 coding DNA: TGTGCCAGCAGCCTGGACAGGGGGCTTGAAAAACTGTTTTTT. It specifies CASSLDRGLEKLFF. V gene TRBV2 combines with J gene TRBJ1-4; TRBD1 matches 11 bases. In germline, CDR1 is SNHLY, CDR2 FYNNEI. This CDR3 region has 14 residues. With V trimmed by 6 bases and J by 7 bases, 4 bases remained unmatched.

The chain links TRBV6-2 or TRBV6-3 to TRBJ2-3; 9 bases are shared with TRBD2. CDR3 length: 15 amino acids. V shed 1 base and J 2 bases; nucleotides not matched to a gene: 1. Germline V gene lookup returns CDR1 MNHEY and CDR2 SVGEGT. The CDR3 region is CASSYLAGVTDTQYF. The CDR3, as DNA: TGTGCCAGCAGTTACTTAGCGGGAGTCACAGATACGCAGTATTTT.

Only a few counts were recorded for this clone. The rearrangement uses TRBV6-2 or TRBV6-3 and TRBJ2-7, with TRBD2 matching over 9 bases. V was pared by 5 bases and J by 4 bases, with 9 bases of the junction left unmatched. The CDR3 sequence is 15 residues long. Germline V CDR1 and CDR2: MNHEY, SVGEGT. The CDR3 spells CASSADPGLAYEQYV. CDR3 sequence (DNA): TGTGCCAGCAGTGCCGATCCGGGACTAGCATACGAGCAGTACGTC.

The DNA for the CDR3 is TGTGCCAGCTCACCAAGCCAGGGGAGCTCTGGAAACACCATATATTTT. Translating gives CASSPSQGSSGNTIYF. V is TRBV18 and J is TRBJ1-3, with D tentatively TRBD1 (6 bases). CDR3 length equals 16 residues. V lost 2 bases and J lost 0, with 11 bases in between. Per germline, CDR1 KGHSH and CDR2 LQKENI.

This chain connects TRBV11-3 to TRBJ2-1; unclear D gene. CDR1 SGHNT and CDR2 YENEEA come from the germline V gene. This CDR3 spans 15 amino acids. Trimming pared 4 bases from V and 2 bases from J, leaving 12 bases between. The CDR3 DNA sequence: TGTGCCAGCAGCTCCCTTACGGTCCCCTACAATGAGCAGTTCTTC. This translates into CASSSLTVPYNEQFF.

The CDR3 spells CASSEVRGNTGELFF. The CDR3 nucleotides read TGCGCCAGCAGTGAAGTTCGGGGGAACACCGGGGAGCTGTTTTTT. The gene calls are TRBV10-2 and TRBJ2-2, with D possibly being TRBD2 (5 bases). The CDR3 runs to 15 residues. The V end lost 3 bases, the J end lost 1 base, and 9 bases lay between the germline ends. CDR1 and CDR2 (germline): WSHSY, SAAADI.

This chain uses TRBV9 with TRBJ1-2, with TRBD1 matching over 8 bases. The CDR3 length is 13 residues. Germline V lookup: CDR1 SGDLS, CDR2 YYNGEE. Trimming took 2 bases from V and 4 from J; bases not matched to a gene: 1. CDR3 sequence reads: CASSVTGAYGYTF. As DNA, the CDR3 is TGTGCCAGCAGCGTGACAGGGGCCTATGGCTACACCTTC.

The rearrangement uses TRBV5-8 and TRBJ2-3; no clear D gene. From germline, CDR1 is SGHTS and CDR2 YDEGEE. The V gene lost 0 bases and the J gene lost 0 bases, with 8 bases spanning the gap. The CDR3 loop spans 15 amino acids. The CDR3 reads CASSLGQTSTDTQYF. CDR3 nucleotides: TGTGCCAGCAGCTTGGGTCAGACTAGCACAGATACGCAGTATTTT.

This chain joins TRBV29-1 and TRBJ1-2, with TRBD1 matching 9 bases. Germline CDR1 reads SQVTM; CDR2 reads ANQGSEA. The CDR3 contains 11 residues. After removal of 8 bases from V and 6 bases from J, the junction contained 4 bases not matched to a gene. DNA of the CDR3: TGCAGCTATCGACAGGGGGATGGCTACACCTTC. Protein sequence: CSYRQGDGYTF.

The chain employs TRBV21-1 and TRBJ2-3; TRBD1 is the table's D call, not checked against the DNA. TRBV21-1 is recorded as a pseudogene. This CDR3 has 16 residues. Here the CDR3 DNA reads TGTGCCAGCACCCTATCGACAGGGGTCTTCACAGATACGCAGTATTTT. Its protein is CASTLSTGVFTDTQYF.

V is TRBV19 and J is TRBJ1-2; D is uncertain. The V end lost 6 bases, the J end lost 4 bases, and 24 bases lay between the germline ends. Per the germline V gene, CDR1 is LNHDA and CDR2 is SQIVND (reference sequence). The CDR3 covers 17 residues. The CDR3 region is CASRSPGHREESYGYTF. The CDR3 DNA reads TGTGCCAGTAGAAGTCCGGGCCACCGGGAGGAAAGCTATGGCTACACCTTC. The entire variable domain, with the rest obtained from reference TRBV19 and TRBJ1-2, is as follows: DGGITQSPKYLFRKEGQNVTLSCEQNLNHDAMYWYRQDPGQGLRLIYYSQIVNDFQKGDIAEGYSVSREKKESFPLTVTSAQKNPTAFYLCASRSPGHREESYGYTFGSGTRLTVV.

This chain connects TRBV11-3 to TRBJ2-2; D gene uncertain. Germline assignment: CDR1 SGHNT and CDR2 YENEEA. The CDR3 has 11 residues. Trimming took off 4 bases at V and 13 bases at J, with 10 bases between the two ends. The chain's CDR3 is CASSSSWALFF. CDR3 nucleotides: TGTGCCAGCAGCTCCTCGTGGGCGCTGTTTTTT.

The chain carries TRBV18 and TRBJ2-2, with 9 bases that match TRBD2. Germline loops: CDR1 KGHSH, CDR2 LQKENI. The length of the CDR3 is 19 residues. The J segment lost 4 bases and the V segment lost 3 bases, leaving 15 bases of the junction unmatched. The CDR3 DNA reads as TGTGCCAGCTCACCGACGGGTAGCGGGAGTTACGGGCGCACCGGGGAGCTGTTTTTT. Residues: CASSPTGSGSYGRTGELFF.

This clone was observed a single time. This chain links TRBV6-2 or TRBV6-3 with TRBJ2-7, with TRBD1 identical over 10 bases. The CDR3 is made up of 14 amino acids. Per the germline V gene, CDR1 is MNHEY and CDR2 is SVGEGT. The J segment lost 9 bases and the V segment lost 5 bases, leaving 10 bases of the junction unmatched. As DNA, the CDR3 is TGTGCCAGCAGTACCGGGGGACAGGGGACTCGGCAGTACGTC. Its translation: CASSTGGQGTRQYV.

The chain has TRBV3-1 (or the pseudogene TRBV3-2) and TRBJ2-5, with 13 bases lining up with TRBD2. Germline V lookup: CDR1 LGHDT, CDR2 YNNKEL (reference sequence). The trim removed 6 bases at V and 6 bases at J, leaving 10 bases unmatched. The CDR3 spans 16 residues. The CDR3 protein is CASRGGTSGTIQTQYF. The CDR3 DNA sequence: TGTGCCAGCAGGGGAGGGACTAGCGGGACTATCCAGACCCAGTACTTC.

This rearrangement joins TRBV10-3 to TRBJ1-3; no clear D gene. In germline, CDR1 is ENHRY, CDR2 SYGVKD. This CDR3 comprises 19 residues. V lost 2 bases and J 0 bases, leaving 20 bases between the germline ends. The CDR3 region is CAISEPHGGAANSGNTIYF. The CDR3 nucleotides are TGTGCCATCAGTGAGCCCCACGGCGGAGCGGCCAACTCTGGAAACACCATATATTTT.